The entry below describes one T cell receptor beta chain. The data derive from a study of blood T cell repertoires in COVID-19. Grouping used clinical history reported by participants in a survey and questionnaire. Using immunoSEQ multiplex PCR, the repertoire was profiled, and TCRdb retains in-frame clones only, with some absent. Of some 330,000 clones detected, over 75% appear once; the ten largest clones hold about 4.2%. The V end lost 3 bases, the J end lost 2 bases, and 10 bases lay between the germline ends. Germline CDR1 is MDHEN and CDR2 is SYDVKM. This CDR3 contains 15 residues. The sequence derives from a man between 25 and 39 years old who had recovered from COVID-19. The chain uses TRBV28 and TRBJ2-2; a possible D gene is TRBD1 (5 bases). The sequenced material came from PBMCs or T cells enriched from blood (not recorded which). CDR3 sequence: CASSFPGLNTGELFF. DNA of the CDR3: TGTGCCAGCAGTTTCCCAGGGCTTAACACCGGGGAGCTGTTTTTT.